This T cell receptor beta chain was documented in a study of T cells in Graves' hyperthyroidism and ophthalmopathy. This clonotype was seen repeatedly, ten times or more. Antigen specificity is unknown. Hyperthyroidism of Graves' type that showed no ophthalmopathy progression within 18 months was stable. Those with hyperthyroidism were 18 to 65 years old, newly diagnosed, and ill for under 2 months. Clinical symptoms, serum thyroxine and TRAb, thyroid ultrasound and orbital computed tomography were used for the diagnoses. Amplification yielded TCR beta CDR3 regions, with RNA transcripts as the source. Initially, a first-round RT-PCR of the TCR CDR3 employed the HTBI primer set. TCRdb recomputed calls from the multiplex PCR reads with MiXCR, one row per CDR3 protein. Among some 600,000 distinct CDR3 sequences listed, more than 45% were seen once. The CDR3 is 16 residues long. V gave up 6 bases and J gave up 7 bases, with 25 bases separating them.

Whole-study results and caveats: A model using 13 V-J features told ophthalmopathy apart from stable hyperthyroidism.

Sequenced sample: peripheral blood or thyroid tissue (not recorded which). The source of this sequence is a woman aged 18-35 years with Graves' hyperthyroidism. The J gene is TRBJ2-7, the V gene TRBV12-3 or TRBV12-4, with D possibly matching TRBD1 (6 bases). In DNA form, the CDR3 reads TGTGCCAGCAGCCCTCCGGACAGCGCCGTTCCCCTAGAGCAGTACTTC. It translates to CASSPPDSAVPLEQYF.